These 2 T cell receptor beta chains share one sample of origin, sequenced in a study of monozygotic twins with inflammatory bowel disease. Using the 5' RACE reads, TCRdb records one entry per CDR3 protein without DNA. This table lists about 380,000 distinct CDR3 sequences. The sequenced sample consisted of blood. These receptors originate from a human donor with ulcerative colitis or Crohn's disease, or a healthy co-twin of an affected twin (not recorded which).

CDR3 sequence: CATSRGSGVSTDTQYF. The rearrangement joins TRBV15 to TRBJ2-3; TCRdb's D call of TRBD2 is untestable without DNA. The germline CDR1 and CDR2 sequences are LNHNV and YYDKDF (reference sequence). This CDR3 is 16 amino acids long.

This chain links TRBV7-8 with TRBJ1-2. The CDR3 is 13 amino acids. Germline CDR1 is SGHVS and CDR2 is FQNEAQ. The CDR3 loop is CASSSALLDGYTF.